The 13 T cell receptor beta chains below were found in one sample sequenced in a study of blood T cells in healthy people across ages. A second PCR of roughly 7 to 11 cycles used a sample-barcoded 5' primer and a J-beta primer mix. TCRdb ran MiXCR on the 5' RACE reads and lists one entry per CDR3 protein. The sample consists of under 2,000,000 distinct CDR3 sequences, approximately 50% of them appearing once. Input material: blood. The receptors originated from a woman in her thirties or forties in good health.

This clonotype was observed a few times. The chain employs TRBV7-2 and TRBJ2-5; the match to TRBD2 covers 8 bases. Germline V gives CDR1 SGHTA, CDR2 FQGNSA. The CDR3 is 14 amino acids. V lost 6 bases, J lost 3 bases, and 6 bases stayed unmatched. In nucleotides, the CDR3 is TGTGCCAGCAGTTATAGCGGGGTTAAAGAGACCCAGTACTTC. This translates into CASSYSGVKETQYF.

V gene TRBV6-2 or TRBV6-3 combines with J gene TRBJ2-3; a possible D gene is TRBD2 (5 bases). The CDR3 contains 13 residues. V lost 8 bases to trimming and J lost 4 bases, with 13 bases between them. Germline V CDR1 and CDR2: MNHEY, SVGEGT. CDR3 sequence (DNA): TGTGCCAGCGGTCCCGGGGTTTCAGATACGCAGTATTTT. Protein: CASGPGVSDTQYF.

The CDR3 is CASSYALNAAEQYF. The CDR3 coding sequence is TGTGCCAGCAGTTACGCTTTGAATGCGGCGGAGCAGTACTTC. V and J are TRBV6-6 and TRBJ2-7, with no clear D. CDR3 length equals 14 residues. The germline gives CDR1 MNHNY, CDR2 SVGAGI (reference sequence). Trimming removed 2 bases at V and 7 bases at J, with 15 bases between.

The chain joins TRBV25-1 to TRBJ2-5; tentatively, D is TRBD2 (5 bases). Looked up from germline, CDR1 is MGHDK and CDR2 is SYGVNS. V was cut by 3 bases and J by 3 bases, with 11 bases left in between. The CDR3 has 14 amino acids. CDR3 sequence: CASSDLLGEETQYF. In DNA, the CDR3 is TGTGCCAGCAGTGACCTACTAGGCGAAGAGACCCAGTACTTC.

CDR3 sequence (DNA): TGTGCCAGCAGCCCGGAACAGGGGGCCGGCGAGCAGTACTTC. Translation: CASSPEQGAGEQYF. The genes are TRBV9 and TRBJ2-7; 9 nucleotides match TRBD1. The germline V gene has CDR1 SGDLS and CDR2 YYNGEE. This CDR3 spans 14 amino acids. The trim removed 4 bases at V and 6 bases at J, leaving 8 bases unmatched.

This clonotype was observed many times. For the CDR3, the DNA is TGCAGCATCGAACAGGGACGCCGAAGACAAGAGACCCAGTACTTC. This encodes CSIEQGRRRQETQYF. The chain carries TRBV29-1 and TRBJ2-5; TRBD1 is a possible D gene (6 bases). CDR3 length equals 15 residues. Trimming stripped 8 bases from V and 2 bases from J, with 21 bases between. Germline lookup yields CDR1 SQVTM and CDR2 ANQGSEA.

The V call is TRBV10-1, the J call TRBJ2-6; the D is unclear. CDR3 length: 14 amino acids. CDR1 WNHNN and CDR2 SYGVQD come from the germline V gene (reference sequence). The CDR3 bases are TGCTCGACGGGCAGATCCTCTGGGGCCAACGTCCTGACTTTC. It specifies CSTGRSSGANVLTF.

This clonotype has a single count. The chain recombines TRBV4-2 with TRBJ2-3; D perhaps matches TRBD1 (6 bases). This CDR3 spans 17 amino acids. The V gene's germline CDR1 is LGHNA and CDR2 YNFKEQ. V gave up 5 bases and J gave up 0 bases, with 18 bases separating them. The CDR3 loop reads CASSGRTVPLSTDTQYF. CDR3 in DNA: TGTGCCAGCAGCGGGCGGACAGTCCCCTTGAGCACAGATACGCAGTATTTT.

The chain recombines TRBV24-1 with TRBJ2-1; D is uncertain. The ends were cut back, 3 bases at V and 4 bases at J, with 15 bases in the middle. CDR1 and CDR2 (germline): KGHDR, SFDVKD. This CDR3 has 16 residues. The CDR3: CATSDGPLSIYNEQFF. The CDR3 DNA is TGTGCCACCAGTGATGGCCCCCTGAGTATATACAATGAGCAGTTCTTC.

The V call is TRBV5-6, the J call TRBJ2-7; D unresolved. This CDR3 has 11 amino acids. The V end was cut by 6 bases, the J end by 4 bases, with 8 bases between. The germline V gene encodes CDR1 SGHDT and CDR2 YYEEEE. The CDR3 protein is CASTIGYEQYF. The CDR3 DNA follows: TGTGCCAGCACCATCGGATACGAGCAGTACTTC.

CDR3 residues: CASSPDGTSSNEQFF. The CDR3 bases are TGCGCCAGCAGCCCGGATGGGACTAGCTCGAATGAGCAGTTCTTC. The V and J genes are TRBV5-1 and TRBJ2-1, with 9 bases fitting TRBD2. Germline CDR1 reads SGHRS; CDR2 reads YFSETQ. CDR3 length: 15 residues. The J segment lost 7 bases and the V segment lost 4 bases, leaving 9 bases of the junction unmatched.

CDR3 sequence: CASSFKAGGTPTYGYTF. The CDR3 nucleotides read TGTGCCAGCAGCTTCAAGGCAGGGGGCACCCCCACCTATGGCTACACCTTC. The chain employs TRBV11-2 and TRBJ1-2, with 8 nucleotides matching TRBD1. Looked up from germline, CDR1 is SGHAT and CDR2 is FQNNGV. This CDR3 has 17 residues. Unmatched junction bases numbered 13, after V lost 3 bases and J lost 4 bases.

The CDR3 sequence is CAISETVGREGDEQYF. DNA for the CDR3: TGTGCCATCAGTGAGACAGTAGGCAGGGAAGGGGACGAGCAGTACTTC. The rearrangement joins TRBV10-3 to TRBJ2-7; TRBD1 is a possible D gene (5 bases). The CDR3 runs 16 residues. The germline V and J ends were trimmed by 2 bases and 5 bases, with 19 bases remaining between them. From germline, CDR1 is ENHRY and CDR2 SYGVKD.